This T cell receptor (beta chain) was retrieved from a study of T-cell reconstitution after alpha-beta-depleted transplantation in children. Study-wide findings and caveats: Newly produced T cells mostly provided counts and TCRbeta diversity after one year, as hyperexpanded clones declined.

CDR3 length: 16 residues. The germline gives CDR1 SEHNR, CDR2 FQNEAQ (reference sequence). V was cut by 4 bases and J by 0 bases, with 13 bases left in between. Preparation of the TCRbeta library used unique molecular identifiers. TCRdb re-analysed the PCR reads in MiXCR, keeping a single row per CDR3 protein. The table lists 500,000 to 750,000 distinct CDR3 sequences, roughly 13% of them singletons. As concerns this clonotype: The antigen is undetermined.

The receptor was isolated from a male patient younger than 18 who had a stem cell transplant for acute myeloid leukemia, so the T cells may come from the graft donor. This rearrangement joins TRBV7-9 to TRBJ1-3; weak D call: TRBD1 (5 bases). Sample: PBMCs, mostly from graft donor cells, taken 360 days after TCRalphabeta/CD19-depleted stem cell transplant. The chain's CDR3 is CASSSLGESSGNTIYF. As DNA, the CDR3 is TGTGCCAGCAGCTCCCTAGGGGAAAGCTCTGGAAACACCATATATTTT.